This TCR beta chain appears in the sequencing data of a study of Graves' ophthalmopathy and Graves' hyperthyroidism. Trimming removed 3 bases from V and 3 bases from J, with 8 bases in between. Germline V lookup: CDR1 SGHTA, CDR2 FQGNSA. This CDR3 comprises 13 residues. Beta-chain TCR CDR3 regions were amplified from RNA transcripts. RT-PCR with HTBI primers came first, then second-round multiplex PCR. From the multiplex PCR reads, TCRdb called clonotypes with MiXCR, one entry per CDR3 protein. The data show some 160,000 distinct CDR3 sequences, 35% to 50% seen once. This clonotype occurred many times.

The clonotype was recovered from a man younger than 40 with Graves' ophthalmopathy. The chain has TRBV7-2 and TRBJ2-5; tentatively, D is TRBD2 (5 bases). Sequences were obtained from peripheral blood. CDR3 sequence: CASSFVGEETQYF. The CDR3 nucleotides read TGTGCCAGCAGCTTCGTCGGGGAAGAGACCCAGTACTTC.